The 7 T cell receptor beta chains in this list originate from one sample, sequenced in a study of cytomegalovirus exposure and HLA in healthy donors. Use of 60 Vbeta and 13 Jbeta primers characterized the PCR. Method: immunoSEQ multiplex PCR; TCRdb's copy keeps in-frame clones and lacks some. Seen here are roughly 180,000 clones, 75% to 85% observed once, and the top ten hold approximately 2%. Specimen: PBMCs. The receptors come from a woman younger than 35 in good health and CMV-seropositive.

The chain carries TRBV19 and TRBJ1-4; TRBD1 aligns across 7 bases. V was pared by 6 bases and J by 0 bases, with 7 bases of the junction left unmatched. Germline assignment: CDR1 LNHDA and CDR2 SQIVND (reference sequence). This CDR3 has 16 residues. Here the CDR3 DNA reads TGTGCCAGTAGCCTTTCCGGGACAGCAACTAATGAAAAACTGTTTTTT. This sequence encodes CASSLSGTATNEKLFF.

The V call is TRBV14, the J call TRBJ1-4, with no clear D. The germline V gene encodes CDR1 SGHDN and CDR2 FVKESK. This CDR3 spans 15 amino acids. The V end lost 4 bases, the J end lost 2 bases, and 11 bases lay between the germline ends. CDR3 coding DNA: TGTGCCAGCAGCCGCAACATGGGCACTAATGAAAAACTGTTTTTT. It is translated as CASSRNMGTNEKLFF.

The genes are TRBV18 and TRBJ1-1; possible D gene TRBD1, 5 bases. The CDR3 runs 13 residues. The ends were cut back, 3 bases at V and 1 base at J, with 6 bases in the middle. Germline V CDR1 and CDR2: KGHSH, LQKENI. DNA of the CDR3: TGTGCCAGCTCACCGACAGAGAACACTGAAGCTTTCTTT. It yields the protein CASSPTENTEAFF.

The V and J genes are TRBV7-6 and TRBJ2-1; 7 nucleotides agree with TRBD1. Trimming cost V 1 base and J 3 bases; bases outside gene matches: 6. The CDR3 is made up of 16 amino acids. Germline assignment: CDR1 SGHVS and CDR2 FNYEAQ. The CDR3 protein is CASSLVIGTVYNEQFF. CDR3 nucleotide sequence: TGTGCCAGCAGCTTAGTTATCGGGACAGTCTACAATGAGCAGTTCTTC.

This clone has only one observation. V is TRBV7-3 and J is TRBJ2-3; TRBD2 matches at 10 bases. The CDR3 spans 15 residues. The V segment lost 3 bases and the J segment 2 bases; nucleotides outside the gene matches: 2. CDR1 is SGHTA and CDR2 is FQGTGA in the germline V gene. The CDR3 sequence: CASSFTSGVTDTQYF. CDR3 bases: TGTGCCAGCAGCTTCACTAGCGGGGTCACAGATACGCAGTATTTT.

The J gene is TRBJ1-6, the V gene TRBV5-1; 9 nucleotides agree with TRBD1. V shed 4 bases and J 7 bases; nucleotides not matched to a gene: 9. The CDR3 runs to 16 residues. CDR1 is SGHRS and CDR2 is YFSETQ in the germline V gene. CDR3 nucleotide sequence: TGCGCCAGCAGCCGATCCTCCGGGACAGGGAATTCACCCCTCCACTTT. This gives the protein CASSRSSGTGNSPLHF. Based on the CDR3 plus reference TRBV5-1 and TRBJ1-6, the full variable domain is KAGVTQTPRYLIKTRGQQVTLSCSPISGHRSVSWYQQTPGQGLQFLFEYFSETQRNKGNFPGRFSGRQFSNSRSEMNVSTLELGDSALYLCASSRSSGTGNSPLHFGNGTRLTVT.

V gene TRBV19 combines with J gene TRBJ1-3, with D possibly TRBD1 on 5 matching bases. The V gene lost 5 bases and the J gene lost 7 bases, with 18 bases spanning the gap. The germline V gene encodes CDR1 LNHDA and CDR2 SQIVND (reference sequence). CDR3 size: 15 residues. In DNA, the CDR3 is TGTGCCAGTAGTCACCCAGGGTCGTCGCGTAACACCATATATTTT. Amino acid sequence: CASSHPGSSRNTIYF. Filled out from reference TRBV19 and TRBJ1-3, the complete variable domain reads DGGITQSPKYLFRKEGQNVTLSCEQNLNHDAMYWYRQDPGQGLRLIYYSQIVNDFQKGDIAEGYSVSREKKESFPLTVTSAQKNPTAFYLCASSHPGSSRNTIYFGEGSWLTVV.